Listed below are T cell receptor beta chains from one sample, sequenced in a study of T cell responses to AZD1222 COVID-19 vaccine. Profiling relied on immunoSEQ multiplex PCR, and the TCRdb table lists in-frame clones only, not all of them. This table holds about 140,000 clones, 89% found once. Sample: peripheral blood, taken on day 0 of AZD1222 vaccination. These receptors originate from an adult in good health. Each CDR3 is given without its conserved first and last residue. The D gene is left open where the match is weak.

CDR3 | V | D
ASRSRGGGETQY | TRBV25-1 | .
ASRYRGSGNQPQH | TRBV28 | TRBD1
ASSPRQGEAF | TRBV7-9 | TRBD1
ASSQEGALAGEASYNEQF | TRBV4-2 | TRBD2
ASSLGRDSNYGYT | TRBV5-1 | TRBD1
ATTPAGEGQGTDTQY | TRBV24-1 | TRBD2
ASSIGRYSPLH | TRBV19 | .
ASSIRHPNTGELF | TRBV19 | .
ASSKAGTQVNNEQF | TRBV21-1 | .
ASSHMTQNYGYT | TRBV14 | .
ATSRGYNEQF | TRBV15 | .
ASSLAGIRETQY | TRBV7-6 | .
ASSRSGEGNSPLH | TRBV6-5 | .
ASSLKEGFYNSPLH | TRBV11-2 | .
ASSFTGSTDTQY | TRBV7-3 | .
ASSLVSGAVNTEAF | TRBV7-8 | .
ASSVTDRPWGAF | TRBV19 | TRBD1
ASSEIKDPRREQF | TRBV10-1 | .
ASSPRTGIMDEQF | TRBV11-3 | TRBD1
ASSLWGAGNSPLH | TRBV27 | .
ASSLTNYEQY | TRBV12-3/TRBV12-4 | .
ASSLGRINQPQH | TRBV27 | .
SAAPGMNTEAF | TRBV29-1 | .
ASSLFVFGLTTYEQY | TRBV4-1 | .
ASSWRQAANTGELF | TRBV5-1 | .
ASSRGAEIYEQY | TRBV18 | .
ASSLAAGTGGVEQY | TRBV7-8 | TRBD1
ASSSMGLTGNYGYT | TRBV28 | TRBD1
ASSLDPAYEQY | TRBV28 | .
ASSPTMTMSSGNTIY | TRBV3-1/TRBV3-2 | .
ASSNRGTSGRARNEQY | TRBV18 | TRBD2
ASSQGDRVNSPLH | TRBV3-1/TRBV3-2 | TRBD1
ASSVGQVPDQPQH | TRBV6-1 | .
ASSYRFGEATNTGELF | TRBV6-2/TRBV6-3 | .
ASSQGVTNQPQH | TRBV3-1/TRBV3-2 | .
ASTPLTGEAF | TRBV6-5 | TRBD1
ASSGPVGTQY | TRBV3-1/TRBV3-2 | .
ASSEIGGRKAF | TRBV2 | .
ASSQETSGPYNEQF | TRBV5-6 | TRBD2
ASSFRQGGETQY | TRBV7-9 | TRBD1
SVSLQGSRRGYT | TRBV29-1 | .
ASSFPSGSNTGELF | TRBV5-5 | .
ASSYSAVSAYEQY | TRBV6-5 | .
ASRGTSGSHDEQY | TRBV6-5 | TRBD2
ASSLGQGYGYT | TRBV12-3/TRBV12-4 | .
ASSEAARLYPGEQY | TRBV2 | .
ASRTGDQPQH | TRBV19 | TRBD1
ASSLQPPGQGADSPLH | TRBV5-1 | TRBD1
ASSLLDRDYEQY | TRBV5-6 | TRBD1
ASSEEATRQPQH | TRBV6-1 | .
ASSQVGFGNTIY | TRBV3-1/TRBV3-2 | .
ASSPQGKGYEQY | TRBV27 | .
ASSTAGQANYGYT | TRBV5-1 | TRBD1
ASSLSRTGKEGYT | TRBV7-6 | TRBD1
ASSDDREYYEQY | TRBV2 | TRBD1
ATSREGGGSLWVEQY | TRBV15 | .
ASSLWDSNQPQH | TRBV28 | .
ASSSRDRGYYGYT | TRBV19 | TRBD1
ASSTYQGAGQPQH | TRBV27 | TRBD1